The 9 T cell receptor beta chains given below trace back to one sample, sequenced in a study of T cell responses to AZD1222 COVID-19 vaccine (dated by TCRdb to the early 2020s). Libraries were built with the immunoSEQ multiplex PCR assay. Imported from immuneACCESS, the table was reduced by TCRdb to in-frame sequences with V and J called. These copies leave out some clones; in studies compared against another copy, an unresolved V gene accounts for under half, and the cause of the remainder is not known. A total of some 120,000 clones appear in this sample, approximately 85% of them only once. Around 4.4% of the sample is taken by the ten largest. The sample's time point label, in plain terms: about 28 days (+/-7) after the second vaccine dose. Sequenced material: peripheral blood, taken 28 days after the second AZD1222 dose. All receptors come from an adult who received the AZD1222 COVID-19 vaccine.

This chain links TRBV28 with TRBJ2-3; 8 bases match TRBD2. Germline V lookup: CDR1 MDHEN, CDR2 SYDVKM. The CDR3 has 15 residues. V was clipped by 7 bases and J by 1 base; unmatched bases: 7. CDR3 sequence: CASNSGGEGTDTQYF. Written as DNA, the CDR3 is TGTGCCAGCAACTCGGGGGGGGAAGGCACAGATACGCAGTATTTT.

CDR3 residues: CASSTGSPSGYTF. The CDR3 DNA is TGCGCCAGCAGCACCGGTTCTCCCTCGGGCTACACCTTC. The J gene is TRBJ1-2, the V gene TRBV5-1; D is undetermined. Trimming cost V 4 bases and J 8 bases, with 15 bases left between them. Germline values: CDR1 SGHRS, CDR2 YFSETQ. CDR3 length equals 13 residues.

The chain recombines TRBV10-3 with TRBJ2-4; no definite D call. The CDR3 has 15 amino acids. The germline V gene encodes CDR1 ENHRY and CDR2 SYGVKD. Trimming cost V 3 bases and J 0 bases, with 9 bases left between them. The CDR3 reads CAISESVLAKNIQYF. The CDR3 bases are TGTGCCATCAGTGAATCGGTTCTAGCCAAAAACATTCAGTACTTC.

The V call is TRBV20-1, the J call TRBJ2-7, with D possibly TRBD2 on 6 matching bases. CDR3 length equals 11 residues. Trimming took 3 bases from V and 3 from J, leaving 6 bases between them. Germline V CDR1 and CDR2: DFQATT, SNEGSKA (reference sequence). The CDR3 here is CSAREGYEQYF. The CDR3 bases are TGCAGTGCTAGGGAGGGCTACGAGCAGTACTTC.

In DNA, the CDR3 is TGTGCCAGCAGTTCCGTAACAGGGACTAATGAAAAACTGTTTTTT. This gives the protein CASSSVTGTNEKLFF. The J gene is TRBJ1-4, the V gene TRBV28; the D gene is possibly TRBD1 (6 bases). The V gene lost 4 bases and the J gene lost 2 bases, with 11 bases spanning the gap. The V gene's germline CDR1 is MDHEN and CDR2 SYDVKM. The CDR3 loop spans 15 amino acids.

This sequence joins TRBV14 and TRBJ2-1, with 9 bases aligning to TRBD2. V was pared by 0 bases and J by 5 bases, with 5 bases of the junction left unmatched. This CDR3 has 16 residues. Germline-derived CDR1 and CDR2 are SGHDN and FVKESK. CDR3 nucleotides: TGTGCCAGCAGCCAAGAAGTGCGGGGGGGCAACAATGAGCAGTTCTTC. Its translation is CASSQEVRGGNNEQFF.

The chain carries TRBV19 and TRBJ1-5; D remains unclear. V was shortened by 11 bases and J by 2 bases, with 10 bases between the two germline ends. The CDR3 sequence is 12 residues long. Germline V lookup: CDR1 LNHDA, CDR2 SQIVND (reference sequence). The CDR3 DNA reads TGTGCCTCCAGGCAGGGCAATCAGCCCCAGCATTTT. Amino acid sequence: CASRQGNQPQHF.

The CDR3 sequence is CASSLGLPSGYNEQFF. In nucleotides, the CDR3 is TGTGCCAGCAGCTTAGGGCTGCCTAGCGGCTACAATGAGCAGTTCTTC. The chain employs TRBV11-3 and TRBJ2-1, with 7 nucleotides matching TRBD2. The CDR3 is made up of 16 amino acids. The V gene's germline CDR1 is SGHNT and CDR2 YENEEA. The trim removed 1 base at V and 3 bases at J, leaving 6 bases unmatched.

CDR3: CASSYSGTDSGNTIYF. The CDR3 nucleotides read TGTGCCAGCAGTTACTCGGGGACAGACTCTGGAAACACCATATATTTT. V gene TRBV6-5 combines with J gene TRBJ1-3; the match to TRBD1 covers 7 bases. The J segment lost 0 bases and the V segment lost 0 bases, leaving 2 bases of the junction unmatched. This CDR3 has 16 amino acids. The V gene's germline CDR1 is MNHEY and CDR2 SVGAGI.